This section outlines one T cell receptor (beta chain) sequence together with its context. These data are taken from a study of radiotherapy plus CTLA-4 blockade in lung cancer. TCRdb's table, derived via immunoSEQ multiplex PCR, lists solely in-frame clones and lacks some. The data contain fewer than 85,000 clones, around 87% of them singletons. The V segment lost 7 bases and the J segment 4 bases; nucleotides outside the gene matches: 4. Germline CDR1 and CDR2: MNHEY and SVGAGI. The CDR3 spans 13 residues. Here the sequenced sample was peripheral blood, taken from a patient treated with radiotherapy plus ipilimumab. The chain couples TRBV6-5 to TRBJ2-1; 7 nucleotides match TRBD1. The sequence came from a human donor with non-small cell lung cancer who had stable disease on radiotherapy plus ipilimumab. The CDR3 DNA reads as TGTGCCAGCAAAGACAGGGTTTACAATGAGCAGTTCTTC. This gives the protein CASKDRVYNEQFF.